The source of this T cell receptor beta chain is a study of blood T cell repertoires in COVID-19. Study details: Samples representing acute and convalescent COVID-19 were sourced from the United States, Italy and Spain. Sample material is recorded as cDNA or gDNA derived from T cells, B-cell-depleted T cells, or PBMCs.

Recruits, aged roughly 18 to 95 years, lived in 20 to 30 US areas. Self-reported history from a screening survey and questionnaire set each donor's cohort. Data came from immunoSEQ multiplex PCR; TCRdb stores just in-frame clones and leaves some out. This table holds nearly 250,000 clones, just under 90% found once. The CDR3 is 14 amino acids. CDR1 and CDR2 from the germline V gene are SNHLY and FYNNEI. V gave up 7 bases and J gave up 7 bases, with 20 bases separating them. The receptor was isolated from a man aged 45 to 65 who had been exposed to COVID-19. This sequence joins TRBV2 and TRBJ2-7; D is possibly TRBD2 (5 bases). Sequences were obtained from PBMCs or T cells enriched from blood (not recorded which). CDR3 sequence (DNA): TGTGCCAGCATAGGGCAGCCAGGAGGATTTGAGCAGTACTTC. Its translation is CASIGQPGGFEQYF.